Reported below is one TCR beta chain. The antigen remains unidentified. The data derive from a study of cytomegalovirus exposure and HLA in healthy donors. Whole-study findings and limits: Reported performance of the classifier showed diagnosis of cytomegalovirus status with high specificity and sensitivity. Among TCR beta chains, those listed as cytomegalovirus-associated numbered about 160.

Germline V gene data show CDR1 as MNHEY and CDR2 as SMNVEV (reference sequence). Trimming took 5 bases from V and 0 from J, leaving 11 bases between them. This CDR3 is 15 amino acids long. The data were produced by immunoSEQ multiplex PCR, yet TCRdb's version contains in-frame clones alone and is incomplete. The data show about 240,000 clones, 70% to 90% seen once. The chain recombines TRBV27 with TRBJ2-1; tentative D call: TRBD1 (6 bases). The sequence was obtained from a woman aged 25 to 45 in good health and CMV-seropositive. The sequenced sample consisted of PBMCs. CDR3 protein: CASSPTGSSYNEQFF. In DNA form, the CDR3 reads TGTGCCAGCAGTCCCACAGGGAGCTCCTACAATGAGCAGTTCTTC.